A single sample is the source of the 28 T cell receptor beta chains below, sequenced in a study of vaccination effects on CD4 cells after COVID-19. Before any sequencing was done, the ViraFEST assay used viral peptide pools to expand antigen-specific CD4+ T cells. Subsequent to a culture period of more than 9 days, CD4+ T cells were isolated. Each participant was administered two doses of either the BNT162b2 or the mRNA-1273 vaccine. These receptors' antigens are unknown. TCRdb's copy holds only in-frame clones and misses some; the assay was immunoSEQ multiplex PCR. The data hold under 35,000 clones, with 65% to 80% observed a single time. The sequencing here drew on CD4+ T cells from PBMCs cultured with HCoV-NL63 spike peptides, taken after COVID-19 vaccination. The source is a human donor who received a COVID-19 vaccine.

The chain employs TRBV11-3 and TRBJ2-3, with 14 bases lining up with TRBD2. Per the germline V gene, CDR1 is SGHNT and CDR2 is YENEEA. With 1 base clipped from V and 8 bases from J, the junction kept 5 bases outside the gene matches. The CDR3 has 16 amino acids. CDR3 sequence (DNA): TGTGCCAGCAGCTTAGGGGGGACTAGCGGGAGACGTACGCAGTATTTT. It is translated as CASSLGGTSGRRTQYF.

V is TRBV6-5 and J is TRBJ1-2, with TRBD1 matching over 10 bases. The CDR3 has 15 amino acids. In germline, CDR1 is MNHEY, CDR2 SVGAGI. The V gene end was trimmed by 0 bases and the J gene end by 7 bases; junction bases not matched to a gene: 5. The CDR3 reads CASSYSTGGAGGYTF. In DNA form, the CDR3 reads TGTGCCAGCAGTTACTCGACAGGGGGCGCGGGTGGCTACACCTTC.

The V call is TRBV15, the J call TRBJ1-2; tentative D call: TRBD1 (6 bases). The CDR3 consists of 16 residues. Between the trimmed V and J ends, which lost 1 base and 3 bases, there was a span of 15 bases. CDR1 LNHNV and CDR2 YYDKDF come from the germline V gene (reference sequence). The CDR3 DNA follows: TGTGCCACCAGCAGAGTGGGCAGGACAGACTACTATGGCTACACCTTC. Translation gives CATSRVGRTDYYGYTF.

The rearrangement links TRBV18 to TRBJ1-2; 7 bases are shared with TRBD1. The V gene end was trimmed by 6 bases and the J gene end by 3 bases; junction bases not matched to a gene: 10. The CDR3 totals 15 residues. Germline-derived CDR1 and CDR2 are KGHSH and LQKENI. DNA of the CDR3: TGTGCCAGCTCCCAAAACGACAGGGACGACTATGGCTACACCTTC. This gives the protein CASSQNDRDDYGYTF.

V usage is TRBV5-8 and J usage is TRBJ1-5, with 10 bases lining up with TRBD1. The V and J ends lost 0 bases and 7 bases, in that order; junction bases with no gene match: 7. Germline V gene sequence: CDR1 SGHTS, CDR2 YDEGEE. CDR3 length: 16 residues. This chain's CDR3 is CASSLVFGTGVQPQHF. DNA for the CDR3: TGTGCCAGCAGCTTGGTATTCGGGACAGGGGTCCAGCCCCAGCATTTT.

This chain links TRBV18 with TRBJ2-1, with TRBD2 matching 11 bases. Germline V lookup: CDR1 KGHSH, CDR2 LQKENI. Trimming cost V 3 bases and J 4 bases; bases outside gene matches: 5. The CDR3 runs to 16 residues. CDR3 sequence reads: CASSPPTSGVYNEQFF. In DNA form, the CDR3 reads TGTGCCAGCTCACCTCCGACTAGCGGGGTGTACAATGAGCAGTTCTTC.

This clone showed up just a few times. The chain combines TRBV7-9 with TRBJ2-7; TRBD1 or TRBD2 may be the D gene (5 bases each). The germline V gene has CDR1 SEHNR and CDR2 FQNEAQ (reference sequence). The CDR3 covers 14 residues. V lost 7 bases, J lost 4 bases, and 17 bases lay in between. CDR3 in amino acids: CASIPAGAGYEQYF. CDR3 sequence (DNA): TGTGCCAGCATCCCCGCCGGGGCAGGGTACGAGCAGTACTTC.

The chain couples TRBV15 to TRBJ2-2; D is undetermined. Trimming took 0 bases from V and 4 from J, leaving 9 bases between them. The CDR3 runs 15 residues. CDR1 and CDR2 (germline): LNHNV, YYDKDF (reference sequence). The CDR3 DNA follows: TGTGCCACCAGCAGAGATTTGCAGGCCACCGGGGAGCTGTTTTTT. Protein: CATSRDLQATGELFF.

The chain recombines TRBV5-4 with TRBJ1-6; D possibly corresponds to TRBD1 (5 bases). V was trimmed by 3 bases and J by 2 bases, leaving 12 bases between them. Per germline, CDR1 SGHNT and CDR2 YYREEE (reference sequence). This CDR3 has 16 amino acids. The CDR3 bases are TGTGCCAGCAGCTCACGAGGGGACCCCTATAATTCACCCCTCCACTTT. This encodes CASSSRGDPYNSPLHF.

This clone was counted between two and nine times. This chain links TRBV2 with TRBJ1-2; tentative D call: TRBD1 (5 bases). V lost 2 bases to trimming and J lost 3 bases, with 16 bases between them. The germline V gene has CDR1 SNHLY and CDR2 FYNNEI. CDR3 length: 16 amino acids. CDR3 in DNA: TGTGCCAGCAGTGAACCAAACAGGATAGGGGACTATGGCTACACCTTC. As protein: CASSEPNRIGDYGYTF.

The chain has TRBV5-1 and TRBJ2-5; 9 positions agree with TRBD2. Germline V CDR1 and CDR2: SGHRS, YFSETQ. The CDR3 has 17 residues. The junction had 9 bases not matched to a gene; V was cut back by 0 bases and J by 3 bases. The CDR3 here is CASSLAGGGREKETQYF. CDR3 bases: TGCGCCAGCAGCTTGGCCGGGGGCGGGAGGGAGAAAGAGACCCAGTACTTC.

The rearrangement joins TRBV4-2 to TRBJ2-7; unclear D gene. Germline V lookup: CDR1 LGHNA, CDR2 YNFKEQ. Trimming stripped 3 bases from V and 3 bases from J, with 15 bases between. CDR3 length equals 15 residues. CDR3 in amino acids: CASSQTKMRHYEQYF. As DNA, the CDR3 is TGTGCCAGCAGCCAGACGAAGATGCGGCACTACGAGCAGTACTTC.

The chain recombines TRBV4-2 with TRBJ1-2; D is unclear. CDR3 length equals 15 residues. Germline CDR1 is LGHNA and CDR2 is YNFKEQ. The ends were cut back, 5 bases at V and 3 bases at J, with 16 bases in the middle. The CDR3 DNA reads TGTGCCAGCAGCGAGGCCACTTTGGGATACTATGGCTACACCTTC. This sequence encodes CASSEATLGYYGYTF.

V gene TRBV5-4 combines with J gene TRBJ2-2, with a tentative D call TRBD1 (6 bases). Germline CDR1 SGHNT, CDR2 YYREEE (reference sequence). The CDR3 runs 17 residues. V lost 4 bases, J lost 6 bases, and 22 bases lay in between. CDR3 sequence reads: CASSPGTRGTRSGELFF. The CDR3 DNA sequence: TGTGCCAGCAGCCCCGGAACCAGGGGCACAAGGTCCGGGGAGCTGTTTTTT.

The chain couples TRBV6-1 to TRBJ1-1; a weak D match, TRBD1 (5 bases). V was trimmed by 2 bases and J by 2 bases, leaving 15 bases between them. Germline CDR1 MNHNS, CDR2 SASEGT. The CDR3 consists of 16 residues. The CDR3 DNA reads as TGTGCCAGCAGTGAATGGGCAGGGAGGGTTAACACTGAAGCTTTCTTT. Protein: CASSEWAGRVNTEAFF.

The rearrangement joins TRBV2 to TRBJ2-5; a weak D match, TRBD1 (6 bases). Germline lookup yields CDR1 SNHLY and CDR2 FYNNEI. V lost 5 bases, J lost 5 bases, and 15 bases lay in between. The CDR3 sequence is 14 residues long. This CDR3 reads CASSYTGFWETQYF. In DNA, the CDR3 is TGTGCCAGCAGTTATACAGGGTTCTGGGAGACCCAGTACTTC.

The J gene is TRBJ2-5, the V gene TRBV27; 15 nucleotides agree with TRBD2. Per germline, CDR1 MNHEY and CDR2 SMNVEV (reference sequence). Trimming cost V 0 bases and J 4 bases; bases outside gene matches: 6. CDR3 length equals 18 residues. The DNA for the CDR3 is TGTGCCAGCAGTTTATCGGGACTAGCGGGGGGAGGAAGAGAGACCCAGTACTTC. Translated: CASSLSGLAGGGRETQYF.

The genes are TRBV5-5 and TRBJ1-2, with TRBD1 matching over 10 bases. The germline CDR1 and CDR2 sequences are SGHKS and YYEKEE (reference sequence). V was clipped by 4 bases and J by 8 bases; unmatched bases: 14. The CDR3 consists of 16 residues. The CDR3 DNA follows: TGTGCCAGCAGCCCCACAGCGGGACAGGGGCTCCAAGGCTACACCTTC. Translated: CASSPTAGQGLQGYTF. The entire variable domain, with the rest obtained from reference TRBV5-5 and TRBJ1-2, is as follows: DAGVTQSPTHLIKTRGQQVTLRCSPISGHKSVSWYQQVLGQGPQFIFQYYEKEERGRGNFPDRFSARQFPNYSSELNVNALLLGDSALYLCASSPTAGQGLQGYTFGSGTRLTVV.

This chain joins TRBV5-1 and TRBJ1-1; D perhaps matches TRBD1 (5 bases). This CDR3 is built from 16 residues. V lost 0 bases and J lost 5, with 17 bases in between. Germline loops: CDR1 SGHRS, CDR2 YFSETQ. CDR3: CASSLVAGLGRTEAFF. CDR3 bases: TGCGCCAGCAGCTTGGTGGCAGGGTTGGGAAGGACTGAAGCTTTCTTT.

Only a few counts were recorded for this clone. The chain links TRBV4-1 to TRBJ1-4; no clear D. Trimming left V 1 base short and J 8 bases short, with 17 bases between. The CDR3 sequence is 16 residues long. Germline V gene data show CDR1 as MGHRA and CDR2 as YSYEKL. As DNA, the CDR3 is TGCGCCAGCAGCCAAGTAGCGTTAGGGTTTAACGAAAAACTGTTTTTT. It encodes CASSQVALGFNEKLFF.

CDR3 sequence reads: CAWSAGYGQPQHF. The CDR3, as DNA: TGTGCCTGGAGCGCAGGGTATGGTCAGCCCCAGCATTTT. The J gene is TRBJ1-5, the V gene TRBV30, with a tentative D call TRBD1 (5 bases). The V end lost 3 bases, the J end lost 6 bases, and 12 bases lay between the germline ends. This CDR3 has 13 residues. Germline values: CDR1 GTSNPN, CDR2 SVGIG (reference sequence).

The V gene is TRBV5-1, the J gene TRBJ1-1; D is unresolved. The CDR3 covers 13 residues. The germline V gene has CDR1 SGHRS and CDR2 YFSETQ. Trimming stripped 7 bases from V and 1 base from J, with 11 bases between. The CDR3 sequence is CASHVAQNTEAFF. In DNA form, the CDR3 reads TGCGCCAGCCACGTGGCACAGAACACTGAAGCTTTCTTT.

The gene calls are TRBV6-5 and TRBJ2-5; 8 bases agree with TRBD1. V shed 2 bases and J 8 bases; nucleotides not matched to a gene: 7. The germline CDR1 and CDR2 sequences are MNHEY and SVGAGI. The CDR3 contains 14 residues. In DNA form, the CDR3 reads TGTGCCAGCAGTTACCCAGGGGGCCAAGGAACCCAGTACTTC. As protein: CASSYPGGQGTQYF.

Only one count was recorded for this clone. The chain joins TRBV9 to TRBJ2-7; D is uncertain. The CDR3 has 15 residues. The V gene's germline CDR1 is SGDLS and CDR2 YYNGEE. V was shortened by 0 bases and J by 6 bases, with 16 bases between the two germline ends. This CDR3 reads CASSVAIWGSVEQYF. DNA for the CDR3: TGTGCCAGCAGCGTAGCTATCTGGGGTTCTGTCGAGCAGTACTTC.

This sequence joins TRBV5-1 and TRBJ1-1, with D tentatively TRBD1 (5 bases). Germline CDR1 and CDR2: SGHRS and YFSETQ. There are 13 residues in the CDR3. V was shortened by 3 bases and J by 1 base, with 7 bases between the two germline ends. The CDR3 nucleotides are TGCGCCAGCAGCTCGGACACGAACACTGAAGCTTTCTTT. Amino acids: CASSSDTNTEAFF.

The genes are TRBV5-1 and TRBJ2-1; D remains unclear. CDR1 and CDR2 (germline): SGHRS, YFSETQ. This CDR3 spans 15 amino acids. The ends were cut back, 4 bases at V and 0 bases at J, with 11 bases in the middle. The CDR3 is CASSPSSSSYNEQFF. For the CDR3, the DNA is TGCGCCAGCAGCCCAAGTAGTAGCTCCTACAATGAGCAGTTCTTC.

This rearrangement joins TRBV30 to TRBJ1-4, with D perhaps TRBD1 (5 bases). CDR3 size: 15 residues. CDR1 GTSNPN and CDR2 SVGIG come from the germline V gene (reference sequence). The V gene lost 4 bases and the J gene lost 0 bases, with 12 bases spanning the gap. The CDR3 here is CAWKRGPATNEKLFF. CDR3 nucleotides: TGTGCCTGGAAACGGGGCCCCGCAACTAATGAAAAACTGTTTTTT.

The chain uses TRBV7-6 and TRBJ2-6; TRBD1 might be the D (6 bases). V shed 1 base and J shed 0 bases, with 13 bases lying between them. Germline V gives CDR1 SGHVS, CDR2 FNYEAQ. The CDR3 totals 18 residues. Here the CDR3 reads CASSLVPRGSSGANVLTF. The CDR3 nucleotides are TGTGCCAGCAGCTTAGTACCAAGGGGGAGCTCTGGGGCCAACGTCCTGACTTTC.